Each of the 4 T cell receptor beta chains below was sequenced from the same sample in a study of cytomegalovirus exposure and HLA in healthy donors. 60 Vbeta and 13 Jbeta primers were used in PCR. Assay: immunoSEQ multiplex PCR; the TCRdb copy retains only in-frame clones and omits some. This table holds tens of thousands of clones. The sequenced sample was PBMCs. Every receptor here comes from a young man in good health and CMV-seropositive.

The chain recombines TRBV9 with TRBJ1-1; TRBD1 might be the D (5 bases). Germline CDR1 and CDR2: SGDLS and YYNGEE. There are 15 residues in the CDR3. Trimming removed 0 bases at V and 0 bases at J, with 9 bases between. CDR3 bases: TGTGCCAGCAGCGTAGCAGGACACATGAACACTGAAGCTTTCTTT. It is translated as CASSVAGHMNTEAFF.

CDR3 bases: TGTGCCATCAAGGCTTCAGACGGGGGGATTCCCTACGAGCAGTACTTC. Its translation is CAIKASDGGIPYEQYF. The chain recombines TRBV10-3 with TRBJ2-7, with 7 bases fitting TRBD2. V was clipped by 7 bases and J by 2 bases; unmatched bases: 14. CDR3 length equals 16 residues. CDR1 and CDR2 from the germline V gene are ENHRY and SYGVKD.

The V gene is TRBV5-1, the J gene TRBJ1-2; D is uncertain. Germline V gives CDR1 SGHRS, CDR2 YFSETQ. V was shortened by 3 bases and J by 5 bases, with 8 bases between the two germline ends. CDR3 length: 12 residues. The CDR3 sequence: CASSSEFYGYTF. The CDR3 DNA follows: TGCGCCAGCAGCTCAGAATTTTATGGCTACACCTTC.

This chain joins TRBV11-3 and TRBJ2-7, with a possible D match to TRBD2 (7 bases). The germline CDR1 and CDR2 sequences are SGHNT and YENEEA. The CDR3 has 13 residues. V dropped 5 bases and J dropped 5 bases, with 13 bases sitting between them. The CDR3 here is CASSRGGAHEQYF. The CDR3 DNA is TGTGCCAGCAGCAGGGGGGGGGCCCACGAGCAGTACTTC.